Shown below are 28 T cell receptor beta chains from a single sample sequenced in a study of OX40 agonist ivuxolimab in advanced cancers. Clones were read by immunoSEQ multiplex PCR, and TCRdb kept only the in-frame ones, dropping some. The sample lists about 37,000 clones, roughly 84% occurring once. The sample in question was CD4+ or CD8+ T cells sorted from blood, obtained in a trial of the OX40 agonist ivuxolimab. Receptors originate from an adult with an advanced solid tumor such as melanoma, head and neck, liver or kidney cancer.

This sequence joins TRBV7-8 and TRBJ1-1; no reliable D call. V gave up 6 bases and J gave up 6 bases, with 17 bases separating them. Germline V gives CDR1 SGHVS, CDR2 FQNEAQ. This CDR3 comprises 14 residues. Here the CDR3 reads CASRGSGLYAEAFF. DNA for the CDR3: TGTGCCAGCAGGGGAAGCGGCTTGTATGCTGAAGCTTTCTTT.

The V gene is TRBV2, the J gene TRBJ2-7; TRBD1 might be the D (5 bases). V gave up 5 bases and J gave up 2 bases, with 7 bases separating them. CDR3 length equals 12 residues. Germline assignment: CDR1 SNHLY and CDR2 FYNNEI. The CDR3: CASSSRAYEQYF. CDR3 DNA sequence: TGTGCCAGCAGTTCCAGGGCCTACGAGCAGTACTTC.

V usage is TRBV18 and J usage is TRBJ2-7; the D gene is possibly TRBD1 (6 bases). CDR1 KGHSH and CDR2 LQKENI come from the germline V gene. The V and J ends lost 0 bases and 3 bases respectively, with 12 bases between them. The CDR3 is 15 amino acids. The CDR3 coding sequence is TGTGCCAGCTCACCACCGGACAGATTGGACTACGAGCAGTACTTC. Translation gives CASSPPDRLDYEQYF.

This clone was seen a few times. The chain joins TRBV5-6 to TRBJ2-3; D not certain. This CDR3 region has 17 residues. Deletions cut 3 bases from V and 4 bases from J, with 21 bases between. Germline CDR1 and CDR2: SGHDT and YYEEEE. CDR3 bases: TGTGCCAGCAGCTGGGTAGGTGCTGTTGGGCATTCAGATACGCAGTATTTT. Translation gives CASSWVGAVGHSDTQYF.

The chain has TRBV27 and TRBJ2-1; 11 bases match TRBD2. CDR1 MNHEY and CDR2 SMNVEV come from the germline V gene (reference sequence). V lost 2 bases and J lost 4; bases outside the gene matches: 4. This CDR3 contains 16 residues. The CDR3 DNA is TGTGCCAGCAGTTTAACTAGCGGGGGTCAATACAATGAGCAGTTCTTC. Its translation is CASSLTSGGQYNEQFF.

This clone was counted a single time. This chain uses TRBV7-8 with TRBJ1-5; unclear D gene. V was trimmed by 2 bases and J by 10 bases, leaving 18 bases between them. The CDR3 length is 15 residues. Germline loops: CDR1 SGHVS, CDR2 FQNEAQ. The CDR3 region is CASSLKGIAISPQHF. The CDR3, as DNA: TGTGCCAGCAGCTTAAAGGGAATAGCAATCAGCCCCCAGCATTTT.

This chain links TRBV19 with TRBJ1-2; the D gene is possibly TRBD1 (6 bases). The CDR3 sequence is 14 residues long. Deletions cut 4 bases from V and 7 bases from J, with 16 bases between. The germline gives CDR1 LNHDA, CDR2 SQIVND (reference sequence). This CDR3 is CASSTPYGGGGYTF. The CDR3, as DNA: TGTGCCAGTAGTACACCCTACGGGGGCGGTGGCTACACCTTC.

The chain recombines TRBV6-5 with TRBJ2-1; TRBD2 agrees at 7 bases. CDR3 length: 15 amino acids. The germline V gene has CDR1 MNHEY and CDR2 SVGAGI. With 0 bases clipped from V and 6 bases from J, the junction kept 5 bases outside the gene matches. The CDR3 DNA reads TGTGCCAGCAGTTACTCGGGGACTAACTCCAATGAGCAGTTCTTC. This gives the protein CASSYSGTNSNEQFF.

The V and J genes are TRBV5-1 and TRBJ2-1, with D unclear. Per germline, CDR1 SGHRS and CDR2 YFSETQ. The CDR3 has 13 amino acids. V was shortened by 5 bases and J by 4 bases, with 10 bases between the two germline ends. CDR3 loop: CASRDMDYNEQFF. The CDR3 region has the DNA TGCGCCAGCAGAGACATGGATTACAATGAGCAGTTCTTC.

This chain links TRBV4-1 with TRBJ2-2, with 8 nucleotides matching TRBD1. Germline V lookup: CDR1 MGHRA, CDR2 YSYEKL. CDR3 size: 15 residues. V shed 4 bases and J 5 bases; nucleotides not matched to a gene: 6. CDR3 protein: CASSPGQGWTGELFF. CDR3 in DNA: TGCGCCAGCAGCCCCGGACAGGGATGGACCGGGGAGCTGTTTTTT.

This clone was observed once. The chain recombines TRBV27 with TRBJ2-3; unclear D gene. Germline V gene sequence: CDR1 MNHEY, CDR2 SMNVEV (reference sequence). The ends were cut back, 8 bases at V and 1 base at J, with 7 bases in the middle. The CDR3 consists of 12 residues. The DNA for the CDR3 is TGTGCCAGCTCTAAGGGCACAGATACGCAGTATTTT. It specifies CASSKGTDTQYF.

This sequence joins TRBV2 and TRBJ2-2; D call uncertain. The CDR3 totals 13 residues. Germline CDR1 is SNHLY and CDR2 is FYNNEI. Trimming took off 8 bases at V and 0 bases at J, with 7 bases between the two ends. In DNA form, the CDR3 reads TGTGCCAGCTGCCCACCGAACACCGGGGAGCTGTTTTTT. It specifies CASCPPNTGELFF.

V is TRBV6-5 and J is TRBJ2-1, with D maybe TRBD2 (5 bases). Germline V lookup: CDR1 MNHEY, CDR2 SVGAGI. Trimming took 4 bases from V and 11 from J, leaving 12 bases between them. There are 12 residues in the CDR3. CDR3 protein: CASSSGEAKQFF. CDR3 in DNA: TGTGCCAGCAGTTCCGGGGAAGCAAAGCAGTTCTTC.

This clone appeared once. V usage is TRBV29-1 and J usage is TRBJ1-1; D perhaps matches TRBD1 (5 bases). The V gene's germline CDR1 is SQVTM and CDR2 ANQGSEA. Trimming pared 4 bases from V and 3 bases from J, leaving 15 bases between. The CDR3 is 14 amino acids. CDR3 amino acids: CSVVSGGEDTEAFF. The CDR3 nucleotides are TGCAGCGTTGTGAGCGGAGGGGAGGACACTGAAGCTTTCTTT.

The V gene is TRBV6-5, the J gene TRBJ1-2; possible D gene TRBD1, 6 bases. The CDR3 sequence is 15 residues long. Per germline, CDR1 MNHEY and CDR2 SVGAGI. Trimming stripped 1 base from V and 2 bases from J, with 11 bases between. CDR3 region: CASSYYSDSNYGYTF. The CDR3 DNA sequence: TGTGCCAGCAGTTACTACTCGGACAGCAACTATGGCTACACCTTC.

The V gene is TRBV7-6, the J gene TRBJ2-3, with no clear D. Trimming pared 4 bases from V and 0 bases from J, leaving 5 bases between. The CDR3 sequence is 13 residues long. Germline CDR1 is SGHVS and CDR2 is FNYEAQ. In DNA, the CDR3 is TGTGCCAGCAGCTCTTCCAGCACAGATACGCAGTATTTT. The encoded protein is CASSSSSTDTQYF.

This clone came up a few times. The chain carries TRBV27 and TRBJ1-2, with D hard to call. The CDR3 is 13 residues long. Trimming removed 0 bases from V and 8 bases from J, with 10 bases in between. Germline CDR1 reads MNHEY; CDR2 reads SMNVEV (reference sequence). The CDR3 DNA is TGTGCCAGCAGTTTATCCAGACTAGGGGGCTACACCTTC. Protein: CASSLSRLGGYTF.

On this clone itself: Additional DNA sequences in this sample encode the identical CDR3. This chain joins TRBV9 and TRBJ2-2, with D perhaps matching TRBD2 (6 bases). The ends were cut back, 3 bases at V and 5 bases at J, with 11 bases in the middle. This CDR3 has 14 amino acids. Germline CDR1 SGDLS, CDR2 YYNGEE. CDR3 residues: CASSEGLGTGELFF. CDR3 coding DNA: TGTGCCAGCAGCGAGGGACTTGGAACCGGGGAGCTGTTTTTT.

The rearrangement links TRBV4-1 to TRBJ2-7, with 7 bases aligning to TRBD2. Looked up from germline, CDR1 is MGHRA and CDR2 is YSYEKL. The CDR3 loop spans 14 amino acids. V was pared by 4 bases and J by 3 bases, with 6 bases of the junction left unmatched. The CDR3 nucleotides are TGCGCCAGCAGCCGAAGGGAGGGTCTCTACGAGCAGTACTTC. Amino acid sequence: CASSRREGLYEQYF.

The genes are TRBV19 and TRBJ1-2; tentatively, D is TRBD1 (5 bases). This CDR3 comprises 13 residues. Germline V gives CDR1 LNHDA, CDR2 SQIVND (reference sequence). V was cut by 6 bases and J by 7 bases, with 15 bases left in between. Here the CDR3 DNA reads TGTGCCAGTAGCGGCAGGGTTTACTCTGGCTACACCTTC. Translating gives CASSGRVYSGYTF. Based on the CDR3 plus reference TRBV19 and TRBJ1-2, the full variable domain is DGGITQSPKYLFRKEGQNVTLSCEQNLNHDAMYWYRQDPGQGLRLIYYSQIVNDFQKGDIAEGYSVSREKKESFPLTVTSAQKNPTAFYLCASSGRVYSGYTFGSGTRLTVV.

The chain has TRBV4-3 and TRBJ2-1, with 8 nucleotides matching TRBD2. The CDR3 extends over 15 amino acids. CDR1 is LGHNA, CDR2 YSLEER, per germline. Unmatched junction bases numbered 5, after V lost 5 bases and J lost 2 bases. The CDR3 region is CASSTSGGPYNEQFF. For the CDR3, the DNA is TGCGCCAGCAGCACGAGCGGGGGCCCCTACAATGAGCAGTTCTTC.

The chain is built from TRBV18 and TRBJ1-1, with TRBD1 matching over 11 bases. Looked up from germline, CDR1 is KGHSH and CDR2 is LQKENI. The junction had 15 bases not matched to a gene; V was cut back by 3 bases and J by 0 bases. CDR3 length equals 20 residues. CDR3 sequence (DNA): TGTGCCAGCTCACCCCAAACGACCGGGACAGGGGGTTCGATGAACACTGAAGCTTTCTTT. Translating gives CASSPQTTGTGGSMNTEAFF.

The V call is TRBV5-6, the J call TRBJ1-2, with a weak D call TRBD1 (5 bases). The CDR3 runs 13 residues. Germline CDR1 SGHDT, CDR2 YYEEEE. Trimming left V 5 bases short and J 4 bases short, with 12 bases between. CDR3 sequence (DNA): TGTGCCAGCAGTCCAGGTGGGGCCTATGGCTACACCTTC. Translating gives CASSPGGAYGYTF.

The chain employs TRBV11-2 and TRBJ1-1; no clear D. The CDR3 is 16 residues long. Between the trimmed V and J ends, which lost 0 bases and 3 bases, there was a span of 14 bases. From germline, CDR1 is SGHAT and CDR2 FQNNGV. CDR3 nucleotide sequence: TGTGCCAGCAGCTTAGATCTCTTAGGTGGCGACACTGAAGCTTTCTTT. Protein: CASSLDLLGGDTEAFF.

The rearrangement uses TRBV7-8 and TRBJ1-4; 11 nucleotides match TRBD1. J lost 7 bases, V lost 5 bases, and 3 bases had no gene match. CDR1 SGHVS and CDR2 FQNEAQ come from the germline V gene. The CDR3 has 14 residues. In DNA form, the CDR3 reads TGTGCCAGCAGCATGGACAGGGGGCTTGAAAAACTGTTTTTT. This sequence encodes CASSMDRGLEKLFF. The variable domain in full, completed from reference TRBV7-8 and TRBJ1-4, reads GAGVSQSPRYKVAKRGQDVALRCDPISGHVSLFWYQQALGQGPEFLTYFQNEAQLDKSGLPSDRFFAERPEGSVSTLKIQRTQQEDSAVYLCASSMDRGLEKLFFGSGTQLSVL.

This clone has a single count. The chain carries TRBV5-4 and TRBJ1-1; D remains ambiguous. Germline lookup yields CDR1 SGHNT and CDR2 YYREEE (reference sequence). V was clipped by 0 bases and J by 10 bases, with 16 bases between them. The CDR3 runs to 14 residues. This CDR3 is CASSLDAAPVGAFF. CDR3 in DNA: TGTGCCAGCAGCTTGGATGCAGCCCCAGTAGGAGCTTTCTTT.

This clone showed up just once. The gene calls are TRBV4-1 and TRBJ1-4; possibly TRBD1 for D (5 bases). The CDR3 runs to 16 residues. Between the trimmed V and J ends, which lost 4 bases and 0 bases, there was a span of 12 bases. In germline, CDR1 is MGHRA, CDR2 YSYEKL. The CDR3 region is CASSRAGGSTNEKLFF. As DNA, the CDR3 is TGCGCCAGCAGCCGCGCGGGGGGGTCAACTAATGAAAAACTGTTTTTT.

In its sample, this clone was seen a few times. The rearrangement links TRBV27 to TRBJ1-4; weak D call: TRBD1 (5 bases). This CDR3 comprises 16 residues. Germline V lookup: CDR1 MNHEY, CDR2 SMNVEV (reference sequence). Deletions cut 6 bases from V and 6 bases from J, with 20 bases between. CDR3: CASSHRPGHGDEKLFF. CDR3 nucleotide sequence: TGTGCCAGCAGCCACCGACCCGGACACGGGGATGAAAAACTGTTTTTT.